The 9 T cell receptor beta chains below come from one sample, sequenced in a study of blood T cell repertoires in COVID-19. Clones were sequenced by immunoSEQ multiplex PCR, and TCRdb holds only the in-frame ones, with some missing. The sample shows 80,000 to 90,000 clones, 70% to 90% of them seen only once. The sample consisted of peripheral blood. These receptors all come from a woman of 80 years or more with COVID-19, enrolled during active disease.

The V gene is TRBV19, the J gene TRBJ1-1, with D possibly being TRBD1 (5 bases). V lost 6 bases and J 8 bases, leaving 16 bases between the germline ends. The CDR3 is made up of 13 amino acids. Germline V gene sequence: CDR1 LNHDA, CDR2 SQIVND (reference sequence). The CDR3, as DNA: TGTGCCAGTAGGACCTTAGGGGCCGGGGAAGCTTTCTTT. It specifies CASRTLGAGEAFF.

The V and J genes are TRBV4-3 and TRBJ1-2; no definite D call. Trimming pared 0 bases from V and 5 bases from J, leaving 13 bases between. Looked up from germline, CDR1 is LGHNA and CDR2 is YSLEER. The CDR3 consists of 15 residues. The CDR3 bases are TGCGCCAGCAGCCAAGACTTGGGGAGCCCTTATGGCTACACCTTC. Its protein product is CASSQDLGSPYGYTF.

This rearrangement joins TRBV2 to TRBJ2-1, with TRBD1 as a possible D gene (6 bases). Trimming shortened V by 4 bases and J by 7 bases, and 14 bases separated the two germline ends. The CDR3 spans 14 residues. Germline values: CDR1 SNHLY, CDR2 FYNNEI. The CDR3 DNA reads TGTGCCAGCAGTGCAACTAAAGGGGGAAATGAGCAGTTCTTC. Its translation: CASSATKGGNEQFF.

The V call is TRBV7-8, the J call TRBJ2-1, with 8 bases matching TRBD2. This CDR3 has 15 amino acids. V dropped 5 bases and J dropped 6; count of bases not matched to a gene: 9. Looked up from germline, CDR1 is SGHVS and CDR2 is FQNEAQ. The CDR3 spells CASSAPGLVGNEQFF. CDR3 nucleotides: TGTGCCAGCAGCGCTCCGGGACTAGTTGGCAATGAGCAGTTCTTC. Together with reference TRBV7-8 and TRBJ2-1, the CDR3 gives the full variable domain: GAGVSQSPRYKVAKRGQDVALRCDPISGHVSLFWYQQALGQGPEFLTYFQNEAQLDKSGLPSDRFFAERPEGSVSTLKIQRTQQEDSAVYLCASSAPGLVGNEQFFGPGTRLTVL.

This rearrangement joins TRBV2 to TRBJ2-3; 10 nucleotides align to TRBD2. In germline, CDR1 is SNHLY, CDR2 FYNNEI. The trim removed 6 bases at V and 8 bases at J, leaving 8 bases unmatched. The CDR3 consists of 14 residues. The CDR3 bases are TGTGCCAGCAGCTGGACTAGCGGCGCTGGTACGCAGTATTTT. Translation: CASSWTSGAGTQYF. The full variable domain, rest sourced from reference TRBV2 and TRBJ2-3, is EPEVTQTPSHQVTQMGQEVILRCVPISNHLYFYWYRQILGQKVEFLVSFYNNEISEKSEIFDDQFSVERPDGSNFTLKIRSTKLEDSAMYFCASSWTSGAGTQYFGPGTRLTVL.

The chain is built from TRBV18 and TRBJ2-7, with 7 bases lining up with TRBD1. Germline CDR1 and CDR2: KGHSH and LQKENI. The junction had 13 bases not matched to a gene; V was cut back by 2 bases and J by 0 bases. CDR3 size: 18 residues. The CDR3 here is CASSPAYSRDSFSYEQYF. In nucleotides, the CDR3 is TGTGCCAGCTCACCAGCTTACTCCCGGGACAGTTTCTCCTACGAGCAGTACTTC.

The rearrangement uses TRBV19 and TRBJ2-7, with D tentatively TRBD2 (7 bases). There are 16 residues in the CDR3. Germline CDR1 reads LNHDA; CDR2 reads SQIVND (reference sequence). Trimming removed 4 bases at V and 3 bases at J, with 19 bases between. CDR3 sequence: CASSSRGGLYVYEQYF. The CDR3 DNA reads TGTGCCAGTAGTAGTAGGGGGGGACTCTACGTCTACGAGCAGTACTTC. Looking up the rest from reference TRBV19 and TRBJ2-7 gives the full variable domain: DGGITQSPKYLFRKEGQNVTLSCEQNLNHDAMYWYRQDPGQGLRLIYYSQIVNDFQKGDIAEGYSVSREKKESFPLTVTSAQKNPTAFYLCASSSRGGLYVYEQYFGPGTRLTVT.

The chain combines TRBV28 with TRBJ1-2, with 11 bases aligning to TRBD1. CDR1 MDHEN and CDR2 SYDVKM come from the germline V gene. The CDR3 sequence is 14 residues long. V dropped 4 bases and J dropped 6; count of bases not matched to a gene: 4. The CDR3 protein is CASSWTGGWDGYTF. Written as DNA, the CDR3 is TGTGCCAGCAGTTGGACAGGGGGCTGGGATGGCTACACCTTC.

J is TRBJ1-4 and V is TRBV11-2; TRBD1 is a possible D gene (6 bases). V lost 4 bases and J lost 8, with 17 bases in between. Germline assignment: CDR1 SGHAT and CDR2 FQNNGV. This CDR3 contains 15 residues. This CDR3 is CASSSRGWGGEKLFF. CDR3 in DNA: TGTGCCAGCAGCTCGCGGGGTTGGGGGGGCGAAAAACTGTTTTTT.